One TCR beta chain is described in this entry. This record comes from a study of identical twins. Unique molecular identifiers were present on cDNA, and template switching added a universal primer site. TCRdb fed the 5' RACE reads into MiXCR, producing one record per CDR3 protein. The table shows hundreds of thousands of distinct CDR3 sequences, with 15% to 20% occurring only once. A further study also used this sample, focusing on T cells expressing NK-cell markers.

The TCR comes from a woman between 18 and 29 years old in good health. The sample comprised PBMCs.

The CDR3 DNA sequence: TGTGCCAGCAGTTCAGGCTGGGGCAGGGTTCAGGCTAACTATGGCTACACCTTC. As protein: CASSSGWGRVQANYGYTF. J is TRBJ1-2 and V is TRBV12-3 or TRBV12-4; a possible D gene is TRBD1 (5 bases). CDR3 length equals 18 residues. Trimming shortened V by 4 bases and J by 0 bases, and 21 bases separated the two germline ends.